This TCR beta chain was observed in a study of graft-versus-host responses after intestinal transplantation. Study-wide results and caveats: The marrow of recipients harbored GvH clones, and ileum or blood showed some of them first.

On this clone itself: Its specificity is not known.

Trimming left V 5 bases short and J 5 bases short, with 11 bases between. The CDR3 consists of 12 residues. Per the germline V gene, CDR1 is SGHRS and CDR2 is YFSETQ. TCRdb keeps only in-frame clones here, not all; method: immunoSEQ multiplex PCR. The sample has 65,000 to 85,000 clones, roughly 84% seen once. The chain has TRBV5-1 and TRBJ2-7; D is tentatively TRBD1 or TRBD2 (6 bases each). This sequence originates from a human donor who was the organ donor for an intestinal transplant. Here the sequenced sample was unstimulated CD8+ T cells sorted from spleen or lymph node cells, taken before transplant. The CDR3 reads CASRGGNDEQYF. CDR3 sequence (DNA): TGCGCCAGCAGAGGGGGGAATGACGAGCAGTACTTC.